The 23 T cell receptor beta chains reported below all come from one sample, sequenced in a study of technical replicates of blood from several donors. The repertoire was sequenced with immunoSEQ multiplex PCR; TCRdb's copy has only in-frame clones and lacks some. In the table there are approximately 75,000 clones, 97% of which are singletons. Sequences were obtained from T cells isolated from PBMCs. Receptor source: a human donor in good health.

The genes are TRBV13 and TRBJ2-7; 9 positions match TRBD1. CDR3 size: 18 residues. The germline gives CDR1 PRHDT, CDR2 FYEKMQ (reference sequence). The V gene end was trimmed by 4 bases and the J gene end by 3 bases; junction bases not matched to a gene: 16. CDR3 bases: TGTGCCAGCAGCTCCTGGACAGGGGAGATGGTTCCCGACTACGAGCAGTACTTC. Amino acids: CASSSWTGEMVPDYEQYF.

This chain links TRBV7-9 with TRBJ2-1; TRBD1 might be the D (5 bases). Germline V gene lookup returns CDR1 SEHNR and CDR2 FQNEAQ (reference sequence). The CDR3 has 16 residues. V lost 5 bases and J 2 bases, leaving 16 bases between the germline ends. CDR3 residues: CASSPTGITTYNEQFF. In nucleotides, the CDR3 is TGTGCCAGCAGCCCCACAGGAATTACGACCTACAATGAGCAGTTCTTC.

In its sample, this clone was seen once. The chain has TRBV6-5 and TRBJ1-4; D ambiguous. V was cut by 6 bases and J by 8 bases, with 19 bases left in between. CDR3 length: 15 residues. CDR1 is MNHEY, CDR2 SVGAGI, per germline. CDR3 sequence reads: CASSTYRGRGEKLFF. CDR3 coding DNA: TGTGCCAGCAGCACTTACCGAGGACGCGGGGAAAAACTGTTTTTT.

J is TRBJ1-5 and V is TRBV2; no firm D call. Deletions cut 4 bases from V and 7 bases from J, with 11 bases between. The CDR3 sequence is 13 residues long. Germline loops: CDR1 SNHLY, CDR2 FYNNEI. CDR3 sequence (DNA): TGTGCCAGCAGTGGCCTCTCGGAGCAGCCCCAGCATTTT. As protein: CASSGLSEQPQHF.

V and J are TRBV2 and TRBJ1-4, with 11 bases fitting TRBD1. This CDR3 contains 16 residues. CDR1 SNHLY and CDR2 FYNNEI come from the germline V gene. With V trimmed by 2 bases and J by 8 bases, 7 bases remained unmatched. The DNA of the CDR3 is TGTGCCAGCAGTGAACCTGGGACAGGGGGAGGCGAAAAACTGTTTTTT. Amino acids: CASSEPGTGGGEKLFF.

J is TRBJ1-1 and V is TRBV20-1, with D tentatively TRBD1 (5 bases). CDR1 is DFQATT, CDR2 SNEGSKA, per germline (reference sequence). Trimming stripped 2 bases from V and 12 bases from J, with 13 bases between. This CDR3 region has 11 residues. The CDR3 region has the DNA TGCAGTGCTAGATCGGGGGATGGGACTTTCTTT. Its translation: CSARSGDGTFF.

As to this clone: The junction differs from germline at one of its ends, possibly a read error. This chain joins TRBV19 and TRBJ1-2; TRBD1 matches at 10 bases. The CDR3 spans 15 residues. Germline-derived CDR1 and CDR2 are LNHDA and SQIVND (reference sequence). The CDR3 nucleotides are TGTGCCAGTAGAGATACCGGGACAGGGGACTACGGCTACACCTTC. As protein: CASRDTGTGDYGYTF.

V usage is TRBV29-1 and J usage is TRBJ1-2, with D possibly being TRBD1 (5 bases). CDR3 length equals 13 residues. CDR1 is SQVTM and CDR2 is ANQGSEA in the germline V gene. Trimming left V 7 bases short and J 6 bases short, with 18 bases between. CDR3 nucleotide sequence: TGCAGCGCCGCGGGACCGCCCCAGGATGGCTACACCTTC. It specifies CSAAGPPQDGYTF.

V is TRBV5-5 and J is TRBJ2-2; 10 positions match TRBD2. Per germline, CDR1 SGHKS and CDR2 YYEKEE (reference sequence). CDR3 length: 17 amino acids. The J segment lost 3 bases and the V segment lost 2 bases, leaving 7 bases of the junction unmatched. The CDR3 DNA reads as TGTGCCAGCAGCTTACCAAAGCGGGGGGGATACACCGGGGAGCTGTTTTTT. The encoded protein is CASSLPKRGGYTGELFF.

V gene TRBV30 combines with J gene TRBJ2-2; TRBD2 aligns across 8 bases. V dropped 0 bases and J dropped 3; count of bases not matched to a gene: 6. Germline V gene lookup returns CDR1 GTSNPN and CDR2 SVGIG (reference sequence). The CDR3 is 16 amino acids. CDR3 sequence (DNA): TGTGCCTGGAGTGTCTTTACTAGCGGACACACCGGGGAGCTGTTTTTT. It translates to CAWSVFTSGHTGELFF. The whole variable domain, filled in from reference TRBV30 and TRBJ2-2, reads SQTIHQWPATLVQPVGSPLSLECTVEGTSNPNLYWYRQAAGRGLQLLFYSVGIGQISSEVPQNLSASRPQDRQFILSSKKLLLSDSGFYLCAWSVFTSGHTGELFFGEGSRLTVL.

Turning to this clone: The same CDR3 is also encoded by other DNA sequences in this sample. This sequence joins TRBV5-1 and TRBJ2-7; tentative D call: TRBD1 (5 bases). The CDR3 contains 15 residues. The V end lost 4 bases, the J end lost 2 bases, and 16 bases lay between the germline ends. In germline, CDR1 is SGHRS, CDR2 YFSETQ. CDR3: CASSPGQGKTYEQYF. CDR3 nucleotides: TGCGCCAGCAGCCCAGGGCAGGGAAAGACCTACGAGCAGTACTTC. Looking up the rest from reference TRBV5-1 and TRBJ2-7 gives the full variable domain: KAGVTQTPRYLIKTRGQQVTLSCSPISGHRSVSWYQQTPGQGLQFLFEYFSETQRNKGNFPGRFSGRQFSNSRSEMNVSTLELGDSALYLCASSPGQGKTYEQYFGPGTRLTVT.

The chain uses TRBV6-5 and TRBJ2-1; TRBD1 matches at 9 bases. V lost 4 bases, J lost 7 bases, and 5 bases stayed unmatched. The V gene's germline CDR1 is MNHEY and CDR2 SVGAGI. The CDR3 has 14 amino acids. In DNA form, the CDR3 reads TGTGCCAGCAGTTCACAGGGGGCGTGGAATGAGCAGTTCTTC. This sequence encodes CASSSQGAWNEQFF.

The rearrangement uses TRBV19 and TRBJ2-7; TRBD1 matches at 7 bases. J was trimmed by 3 bases and V by 5 bases; bases with no gene match: 1. There are 12 residues in the CDR3. The V gene's germline CDR1 is LNHDA and CDR2 SQIVND (reference sequence). This CDR3 reads CASSRQGYEQYF. The CDR3 DNA is TGTGCCAGTAGTCGACAGGGCTACGAGCAGTACTTC.

This clone was observed a single time. CDR3 sequence (DNA): TGTGCCAGCAGCCCACTAGCGGGAGCCAATGAGCAGTTCTTC. Its translation is CASSPLAGANEQFF. This rearrangement joins TRBV28 to TRBJ2-1; 11 bases map to TRBD2. Losses at the gene ends were 6 bases for V and 6 bases for J; bases not matched to a gene: 4. Germline assignment: CDR1 MDHEN and CDR2 SYDVKM. The CDR3 has 14 residues.

The genes are TRBV5-1 and TRBJ2-3, with D possibly TRBD1 on 6 matching bases. CDR3 length: 15 residues. The germline CDR1 and CDR2 sequences are SGHRS and YFSETQ. Trimming left V 2 bases short and J 2 bases short, with 12 bases between. The CDR3 coding sequence is TGCGCCAGCAGCTTTGGACAGACCTTCACAGATACGCAGTATTTT. It encodes CASSFGQTFTDTQYF.

This chain joins TRBV28 and TRBJ1-1; D gene ambiguous. The V and J ends lost 6 bases and 5 bases respectively, with 19 bases between them. The CDR3 is 15 amino acids. Germline V CDR1 and CDR2: MDHEN, SYDVKM. As DNA, the CDR3 is TGTGCCAGCAGACCCGACACCTCGGCGGGGACTGAAGCTTTCTTT. Its translation is CASRPDTSAGTEAFF. Using reference TRBV28 and TRBJ1-1 for the parts outside the CDR3, the full variable domain is DVKVTQSSRYLVKRTGEKVFLECVQDMDHENMFWYRQDPGLGLRLIYFSYDVKMKEKGDIPEGYSVSREKKERFSLILESASTNQTSMYLCASRPDTSAGTEAFFGQGTRLTVV.

The chain is built from TRBV9 and TRBJ2-3; 10 bases are a match to TRBD1. The CDR3 runs 19 residues. CDR1 and CDR2 from the germline V gene are SGDLS and YYNGEE. After removal of 3 bases from V and 1 base from J, the junction contained 14 bases not matched to a gene. CDR3 in amino acids: CASSGYGLGQGEGTDTQYF. CDR3 coding DNA: TGTGCCAGCAGCGGCTATGGGCTAGGACAGGGGGAGGGCACAGATACGCAGTATTTT.

The chain couples TRBV7-9 to TRBJ1-5; 7 bases line up with TRBD1. Losses at the gene ends were 5 bases for V and 1 base for J; bases not matched to a gene: 5. CDR3 length: 15 residues. Germline V CDR1 and CDR2: SEHNR, FQNEAQ (reference sequence). The CDR3 here is CASSPGTASNQPQHF. In nucleotides, the CDR3 is TGTGCCAGCAGCCCCGGGACAGCCAGCAATCAGCCCCAGCATTTT.

The chain joins TRBV6-5 to TRBJ2-5; 7 nucleotides align to TRBD2. CDR1 is MNHEY, CDR2 SVGAGI, per germline. This CDR3 has 16 amino acids. V was clipped by 2 bases and J by 0 bases; unmatched bases: 6. For the CDR3, the DNA is TGTGCCAGCAGTTACAGCGGGGCATGGTACCAAGAGACCCAGTACTTC. Protein product: CASSYSGAWYQETQYF.

This clone was recorded only once. The chain uses TRBV7-2 and TRBJ2-5, with D perhaps TRBD1 (6 bases). This CDR3 region has 14 residues. Looked up from germline, CDR1 is SGHTA and CDR2 is FQGNSA. The ends were cut back, 5 bases at V and 2 bases at J, with 12 bases in the middle. The CDR3 loop reads CASSLGQQQETQYF. The DNA for the CDR3 is TGTGCCAGCAGCCTCGGACAGCAGCAAGAGACCCAGTACTTC.

The V and J genes are TRBV6-5 and TRBJ2-1, with a tentative D call TRBD1 (5 bases). CDR3 length equals 13 residues. The germline V gene encodes CDR1 MNHEY and CDR2 SVGAGI. V lost 7 bases and J lost 2, with 9 bases in between. CDR3: CASTPDTYNEQFF. The DNA of the CDR3 is TGTGCCAGCACCCCGGACACCTACAATGAGCAGTTCTTC.

The J gene is TRBJ1-5, the V gene TRBV29-1; 9 bases agree with TRBD1. The V and J ends lost 6 bases and 4 bases, in that order; junction bases with no gene match: 10. There are 15 residues in the CDR3. Germline loops: CDR1 SQVTM, CDR2 ANQGSEA. DNA for the CDR3: TGCAGCGTGCTGATAAGCGGGACAGGGAATCAGCCCCAGCATTTT. Residues: CSVLISGTGNQPQHF.

The genes are TRBV5-1 and TRBJ2-1, with 13 bases aligning to TRBD2. Trimming at V came to 4 bases and at J to 7 bases, leaving 8 bases not matched to a gene. CDR3 size: 16 residues. Germline CDR1 is SGHRS and CDR2 is YFSETQ. The CDR3 here is CASSARTSGGGNEQFF. The CDR3 region has the DNA TGCGCCAGCAGCGCAAGGACTAGCGGGGGAGGGAATGAGCAGTTCTTC.